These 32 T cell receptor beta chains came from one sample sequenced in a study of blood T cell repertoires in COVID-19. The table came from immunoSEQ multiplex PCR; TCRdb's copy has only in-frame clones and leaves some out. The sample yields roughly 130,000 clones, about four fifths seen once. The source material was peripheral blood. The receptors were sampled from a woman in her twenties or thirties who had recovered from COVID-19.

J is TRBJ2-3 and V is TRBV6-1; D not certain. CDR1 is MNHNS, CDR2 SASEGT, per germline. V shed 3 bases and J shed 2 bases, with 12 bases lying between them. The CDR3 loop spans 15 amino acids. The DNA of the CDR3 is TGTGCCAGCAGTGATACGCCGGTTATCACAGATACGCAGTATTTT. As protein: CASSDTPVITDTQYF.

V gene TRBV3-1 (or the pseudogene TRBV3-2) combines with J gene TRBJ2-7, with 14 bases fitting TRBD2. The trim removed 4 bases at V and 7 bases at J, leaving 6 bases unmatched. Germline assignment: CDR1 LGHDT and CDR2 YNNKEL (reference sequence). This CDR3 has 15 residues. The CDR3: CASSLATSGRDEQYF. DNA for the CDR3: TGTGCCAGCAGCCTAGCGACTAGCGGGAGGGATGAGCAGTACTTC.

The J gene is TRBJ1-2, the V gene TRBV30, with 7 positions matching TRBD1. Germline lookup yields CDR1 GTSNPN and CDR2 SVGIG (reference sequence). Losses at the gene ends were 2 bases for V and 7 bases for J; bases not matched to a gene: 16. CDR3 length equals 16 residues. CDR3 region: CAWSPIRGHPGGGYTF. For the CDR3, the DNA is TGTGCCTGGAGTCCCATCCGGGGACACCCAGGGGGTGGCTACACCTTC. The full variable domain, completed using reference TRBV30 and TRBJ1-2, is SQTIHQWPATLVQPVGSPLSLECTVEGTSNPNLYWYRQAAGRGLQLLFYSVGIGQISSEVPQNLSASRPQDRQFILSSKKLLLSDSGFYLCAWSPIRGHPGGGYTFGSGTRLTVV.

CDR3 sequence (DNA): TGTGCCAGCAGCGTCCAAGGGGGCCCCACCGATGAGCAGTTCTTC. Protein: CASSVQGGPTDEQFF. The J gene is TRBJ2-1, the V gene TRBV9; TRBD1 matches 7 bases. Germline V CDR1 and CDR2: SGDLS, YYNGEE. This CDR3 comprises 15 residues. V dropped 2 bases and J dropped 8; count of bases not matched to a gene: 10.

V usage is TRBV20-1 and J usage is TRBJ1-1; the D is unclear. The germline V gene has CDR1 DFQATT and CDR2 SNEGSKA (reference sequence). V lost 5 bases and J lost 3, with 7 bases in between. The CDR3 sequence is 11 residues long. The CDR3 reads CSAGRDTEAFF. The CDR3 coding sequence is TGCAGTGCTGGGAGGGACACTGAAGCTTTCTTT.

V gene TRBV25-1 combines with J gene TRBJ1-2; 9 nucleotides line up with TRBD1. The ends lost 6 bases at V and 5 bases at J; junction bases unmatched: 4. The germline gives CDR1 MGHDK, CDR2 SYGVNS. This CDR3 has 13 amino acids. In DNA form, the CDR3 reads TGTGCCAGCAGAGACAGGGGGGAATATGGCTACACCTTC. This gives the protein CASRDRGEYGYTF.

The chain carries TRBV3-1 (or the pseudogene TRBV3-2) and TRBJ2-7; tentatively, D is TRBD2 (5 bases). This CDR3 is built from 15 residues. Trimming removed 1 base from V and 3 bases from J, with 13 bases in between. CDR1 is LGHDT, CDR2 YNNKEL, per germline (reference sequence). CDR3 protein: CASSQAGSGIYEQYF. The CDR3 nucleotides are TGTGCCAGCAGCCAAGCAGGTTCGGGGATCTACGAGCAGTACTTC.

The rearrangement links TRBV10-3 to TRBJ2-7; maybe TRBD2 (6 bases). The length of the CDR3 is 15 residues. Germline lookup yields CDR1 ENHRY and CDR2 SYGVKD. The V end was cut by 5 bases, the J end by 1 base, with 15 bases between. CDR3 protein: CAISSTDGLSYEQYF. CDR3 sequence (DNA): TGTGCCATCAGTTCTACGGATGGACTATCCTACGAGCAGTACTTC.

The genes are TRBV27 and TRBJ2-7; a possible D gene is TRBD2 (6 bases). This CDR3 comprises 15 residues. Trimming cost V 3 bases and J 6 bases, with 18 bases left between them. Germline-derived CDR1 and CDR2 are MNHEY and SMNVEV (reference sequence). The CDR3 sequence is CASSLTPSDNVEQYF. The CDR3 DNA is TGTGCCAGCAGTTTGACCCCTAGCGATAACGTCGAGCAGTACTTC.

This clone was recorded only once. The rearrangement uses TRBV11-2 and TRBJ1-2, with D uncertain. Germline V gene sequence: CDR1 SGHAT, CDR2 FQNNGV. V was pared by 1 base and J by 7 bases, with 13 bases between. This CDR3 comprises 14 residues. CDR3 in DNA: TGTGCCAGCAGCTTAGGTCGGGATACGGCTGGCTACACCTTC. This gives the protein CASSLGRDTAGYTF.

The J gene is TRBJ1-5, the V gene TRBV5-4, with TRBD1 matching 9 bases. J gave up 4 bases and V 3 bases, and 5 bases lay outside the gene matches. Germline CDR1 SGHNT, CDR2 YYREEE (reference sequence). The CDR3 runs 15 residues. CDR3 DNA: TGTGCCAGCAGCTCCGGGACAGGGAAAAATCAGCCCCAGCATTTT. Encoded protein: CASSSGTGKNQPQHF. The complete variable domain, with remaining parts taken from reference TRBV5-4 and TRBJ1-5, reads ETGVTQSPTHLIKTRGQQVTLRCSSQSGHNTVSWYQQALGQGPQFIFQYYREEENGRGNFPPRFSGLQFPNYSSELNVNALELDDSALYLCASSSGTGKNQPQHFGDGTRLSIL.

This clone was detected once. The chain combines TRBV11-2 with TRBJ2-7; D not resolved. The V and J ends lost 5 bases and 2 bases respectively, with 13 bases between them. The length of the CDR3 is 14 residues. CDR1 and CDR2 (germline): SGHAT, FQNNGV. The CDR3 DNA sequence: TGTGCCAGCAGCCTCCGCGGCGAGACCTACGAGCAGTACTTC. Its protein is CASSLRGETYEQYF.

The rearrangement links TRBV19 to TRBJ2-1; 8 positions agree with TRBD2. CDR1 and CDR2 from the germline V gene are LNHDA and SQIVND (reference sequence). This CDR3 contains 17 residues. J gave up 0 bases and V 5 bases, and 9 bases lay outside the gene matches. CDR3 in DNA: TGTGCCAGTAGTCGGCTAGCGGGTAAGGGCTCCTACAATGAGCAGTTCTTC. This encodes CASSRLAGKGSYNEQFF.

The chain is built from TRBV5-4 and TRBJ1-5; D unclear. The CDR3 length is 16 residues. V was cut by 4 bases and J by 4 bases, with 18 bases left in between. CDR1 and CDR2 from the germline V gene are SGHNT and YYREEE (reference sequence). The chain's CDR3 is CASSIRKQVWNQPQHF. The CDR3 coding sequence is TGTGCCAGCAGCATCCGTAAGCAGGTTTGGAATCAGCCCCAGCATTTT.

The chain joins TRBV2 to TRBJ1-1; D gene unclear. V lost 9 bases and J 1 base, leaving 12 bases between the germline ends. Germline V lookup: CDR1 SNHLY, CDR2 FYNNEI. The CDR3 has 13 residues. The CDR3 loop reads CASSRAWNTEAFF. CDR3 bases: TGTGCCAGTTCGCGGGCGTGGAACACTGAAGCTTTCTTT.

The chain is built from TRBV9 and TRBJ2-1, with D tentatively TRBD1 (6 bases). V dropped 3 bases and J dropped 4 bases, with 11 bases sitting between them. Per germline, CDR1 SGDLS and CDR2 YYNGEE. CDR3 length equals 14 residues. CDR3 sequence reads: CASSAETGYNEQFF. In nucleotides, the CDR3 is TGTGCCAGCAGCGCCGAGACAGGTTACAATGAGCAGTTCTTC.

The CDR3 nucleotides read TGTGCCAGTCTGTTTAGGGGAACTAGCACAGATACGCAGTATTTT. Translated: CASLFRGTSTDTQYF. The V gene is TRBV2, the J gene TRBJ2-3, with a possible D match to TRBD1 (5 bases). The CDR3 contains 15 residues. Trimming stripped 9 bases from V and 0 bases from J, with 16 bases between. Germline values: CDR1 SNHLY, CDR2 FYNNEI.

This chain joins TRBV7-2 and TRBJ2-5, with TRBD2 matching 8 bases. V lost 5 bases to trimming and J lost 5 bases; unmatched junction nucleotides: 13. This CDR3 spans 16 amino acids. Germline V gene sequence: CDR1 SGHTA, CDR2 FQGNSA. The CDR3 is CASSPVGREVPETQYF. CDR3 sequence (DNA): TGTGCCAGCAGCCCGGTGGGGCGGGAGGTACCGGAGACCCAGTACTTC.

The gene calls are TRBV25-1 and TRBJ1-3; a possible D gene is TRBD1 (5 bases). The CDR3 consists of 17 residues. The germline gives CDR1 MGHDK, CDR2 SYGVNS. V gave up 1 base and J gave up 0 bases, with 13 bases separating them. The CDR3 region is CASSEWAPDSSGNTIYF. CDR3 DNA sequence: TGTGCCAGCAGTGAATGGGCCCCCGACAGCTCTGGAAACACCATATATTTT.

The CDR3, as DNA: TGTGCCAGCAGTGGGGGACAGGGTAACTATGGCTACACCTTC. Its protein product is CASSGGQGNYGYTF. The rearrangement uses TRBV2 and TRBJ1-2, with 9 bases fitting TRBD1. J gave up 1 base and V 4 bases, and 1 base lay outside the gene matches. CDR3 size: 14 residues. CDR1 and CDR2 (germline): SNHLY, FYNNEI.

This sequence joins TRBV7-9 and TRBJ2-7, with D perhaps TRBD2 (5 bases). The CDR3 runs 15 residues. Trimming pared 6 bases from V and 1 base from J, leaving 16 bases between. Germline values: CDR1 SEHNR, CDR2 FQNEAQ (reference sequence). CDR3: CASSRESGPSYEQYF. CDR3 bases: TGTGCCAGCAGTCGAGAAAGCGGACCTTCCTACGAGCAGTACTTC.

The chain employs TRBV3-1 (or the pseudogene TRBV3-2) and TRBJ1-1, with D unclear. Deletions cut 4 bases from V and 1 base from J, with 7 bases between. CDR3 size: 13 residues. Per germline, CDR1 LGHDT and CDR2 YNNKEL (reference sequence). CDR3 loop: CASSLNWNTEAFF. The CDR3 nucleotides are TGTGCCAGCAGCCTCAATTGGAACACTGAAGCTTTCTTT.

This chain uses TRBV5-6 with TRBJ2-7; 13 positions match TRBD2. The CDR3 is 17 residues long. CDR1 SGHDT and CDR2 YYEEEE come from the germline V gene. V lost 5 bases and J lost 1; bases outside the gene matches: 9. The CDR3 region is CASSFGLAGVESYEQYF. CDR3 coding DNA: TGTGCCAGCAGTTTTGGACTAGCGGGAGTGGAATCCTACGAGCAGTACTTC.

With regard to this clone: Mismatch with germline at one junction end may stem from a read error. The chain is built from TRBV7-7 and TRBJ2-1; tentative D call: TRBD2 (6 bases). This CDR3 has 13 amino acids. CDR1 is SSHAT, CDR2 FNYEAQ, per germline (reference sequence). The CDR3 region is CASSYRENNEQFF. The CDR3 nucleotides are TGTGCTAGCAGTTACCGGGAGAACAATGAGCAGTTCTTC.

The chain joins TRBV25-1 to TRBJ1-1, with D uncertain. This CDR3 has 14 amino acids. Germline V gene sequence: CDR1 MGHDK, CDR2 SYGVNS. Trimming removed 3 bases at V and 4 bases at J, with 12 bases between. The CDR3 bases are TGTGCCAGCAGTGATTCGGGAGTAGTCACTGAAGCTTTCTTT. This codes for CASSDSGVVTEAFF.

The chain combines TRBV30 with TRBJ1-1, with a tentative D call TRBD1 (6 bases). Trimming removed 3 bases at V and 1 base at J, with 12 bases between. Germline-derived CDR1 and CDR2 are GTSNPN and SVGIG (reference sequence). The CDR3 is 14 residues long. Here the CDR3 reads CAWREGGRNTEAFF. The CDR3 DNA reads TGTGCCTGGAGGGAAGGGGGACGGAACACTGAAGCTTTCTTT.

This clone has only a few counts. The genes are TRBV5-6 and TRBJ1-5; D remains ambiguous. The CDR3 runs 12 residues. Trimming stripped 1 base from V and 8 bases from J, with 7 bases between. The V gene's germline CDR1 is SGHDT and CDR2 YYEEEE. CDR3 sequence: CASSLREEPQHF. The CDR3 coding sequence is TGTGCCAGCAGCTTGCGTGAGGAGCCCCAGCATTTT.

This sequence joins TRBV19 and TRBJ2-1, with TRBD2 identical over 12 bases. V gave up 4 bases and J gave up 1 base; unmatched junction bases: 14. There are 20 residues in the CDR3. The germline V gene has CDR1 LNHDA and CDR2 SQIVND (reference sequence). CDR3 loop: CASSTPEGLAGGRSYNEQFF. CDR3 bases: TGTGCCAGTAGTACCCCCGAGGGGCTAGCGGGAGGGAGGTCCTACAATGAGCAGTTCTTC.

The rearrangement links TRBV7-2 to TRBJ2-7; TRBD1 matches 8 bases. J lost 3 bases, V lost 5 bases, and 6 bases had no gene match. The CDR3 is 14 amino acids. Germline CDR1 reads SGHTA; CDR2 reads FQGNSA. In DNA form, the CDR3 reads TGTGCCAGCAGCCCTACAGGGGGGAACTACGAGCAGTACTTC. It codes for CASSPTGGNYEQYF. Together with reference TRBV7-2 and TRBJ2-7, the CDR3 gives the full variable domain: GAGVSQSPSNKVTEKGKDVELRCDPISGHTALYWYRQSLGQGLEFLIYFQGNSAPDKSGLPSDRFSAERTGGSVSTLTIQRTQQEDSAVYLCASSPTGGNYEQYFGPGTRLTVT.

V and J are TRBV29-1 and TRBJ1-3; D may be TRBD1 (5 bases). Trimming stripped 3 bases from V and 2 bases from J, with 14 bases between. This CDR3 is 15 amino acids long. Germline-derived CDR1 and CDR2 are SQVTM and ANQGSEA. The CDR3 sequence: CSVEYGTEAGNTIYF. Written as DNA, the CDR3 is TGCAGCGTTGAGTATGGGACTGAAGCTGGAAACACCATATATTTT.

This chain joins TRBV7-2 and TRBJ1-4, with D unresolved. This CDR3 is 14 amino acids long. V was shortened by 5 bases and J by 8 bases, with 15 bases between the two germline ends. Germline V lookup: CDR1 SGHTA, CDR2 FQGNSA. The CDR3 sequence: CASSTGRGGEKLFF. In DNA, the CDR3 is TGTGCCAGCAGCACCGGTCGGGGAGGGGAAAAACTGTTTTTT.

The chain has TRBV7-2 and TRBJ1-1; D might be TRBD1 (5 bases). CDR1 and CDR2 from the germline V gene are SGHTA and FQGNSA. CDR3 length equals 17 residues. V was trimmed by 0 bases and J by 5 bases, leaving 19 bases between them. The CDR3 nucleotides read TGTGCCAGCAGCTTAGCTGGTGACTGGGCAGGGCCAACTGAAGCTTTCTTT. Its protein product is CASSLAGDWAGPTEAFF.